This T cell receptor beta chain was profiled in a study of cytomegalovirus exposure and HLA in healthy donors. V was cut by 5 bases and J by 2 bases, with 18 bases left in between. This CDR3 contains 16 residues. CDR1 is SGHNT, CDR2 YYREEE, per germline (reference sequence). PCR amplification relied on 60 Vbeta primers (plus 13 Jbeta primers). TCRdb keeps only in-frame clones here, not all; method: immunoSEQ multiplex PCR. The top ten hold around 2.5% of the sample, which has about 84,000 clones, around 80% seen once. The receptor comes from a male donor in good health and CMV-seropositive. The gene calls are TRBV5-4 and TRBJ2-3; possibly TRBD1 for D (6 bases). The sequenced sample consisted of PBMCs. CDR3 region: CASSSGERRATDTQYF. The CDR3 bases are TGTGCCAGCAGTTCAGGGGAGAGAAGGGCCACAGATACGCAGTATTTT.